These 27 T cell receptor beta chains were all obtained from the same sample, sequenced in a study of OX40 agonist ivuxolimab in advanced cancers. The method was the immunoSEQ multiplex PCR assay. TCRdb holds this immuneACCESS table with in-frame rearrangements only. Some clones are missing; in checked studies, unresolved V genes explain under half, and the rest has no known cause. The sample table records tens of thousands of clones; 88% of these occur just once. The ten most abundant clones make up under 15% of the sample. The source material was CD4+ or CD8+ T cells sorted from blood, sampled in a trial of the OX40 agonist ivuxolimab. Source of these receptors: an adult with an advanced solid tumor such as melanoma, head and neck, liver or kidney cancer.

The genes are TRBV6-9 and TRBJ2-7; D is undetermined. V was cut by 5 bases and J by 5 bases, with 13 bases left in between. CDR3 length: 13 residues. CDR1 and CDR2 (germline): MNHGY, SVAAGI. CDR3 bases: TGTGCCAGCAGTGAAGTCACAGTCGACGAGCAGTACTTC. This sequence encodes CASSEVTVDEQYF.

The rearrangement uses TRBV30 and TRBJ2-1; D is perhaps TRBD2 (6 bases). This CDR3 is built from 12 residues. V dropped 2 bases and J dropped 7 bases, with 9 bases sitting between them. Germline V gene lookup returns CDR1 GTSNPN and CDR2 SVGIG (reference sequence). The CDR3, as DNA: TGTGCCTGGAGTAGGAGGGGTAATGAGCAGTTCTTC. This translates into CAWSRRGNEQFF.

The rearrangement links TRBV6-1 to TRBJ1-2; D is unclear. CDR3 length: 11 residues. Deletions cut 5 bases from V and 0 bases from J, with 1 base between. From germline, CDR1 is MNHNS and CDR2 SASEGT. The CDR3 DNA reads as TGTGCCAGCAGTCCTAACTATGGCTACACCTTC. Its protein product is CASSPNYGYTF.

A note on this clone: A read error may produce the germline difference seen at one junction end. The genes are TRBV7-7 and TRBJ2-5, with D maybe TRBD1 (6 bases). Germline values: CDR1 SSHAT, CDR2 FNYEAQ (reference sequence). The CDR3 has 14 amino acids. The CDR3 region has the DNA TGTGCTAGCAGCTCCGACAGGACCCAAGAGACCCAGTACTTC. Amino acids: CASSSDRTQETQYF.

The chain couples TRBV18 to TRBJ2-5; a possible D gene is TRBD1 (6 bases). V lost 4 bases to trimming and J lost 2 bases, with 20 bases between them. Germline-derived CDR1 and CDR2 are KGHSH and LQKENI. The length of the CDR3 is 17 residues. The CDR3 DNA sequence: TGTGCCAGCTCACAACCCAAAGGACAGCCAACTCAAGAGACCCAGTACTTC. Its protein product is CASSQPKGQPTQETQYF.

The chain employs TRBV28 and TRBJ2-7; D remains ambiguous. The V and J ends lost 4 bases and 1 base respectively, with 8 bases between them. Per the germline V gene, CDR1 is MDHEN and CDR2 is SYDVKM. CDR3 length: 13 amino acids. The CDR3, as DNA: TGTGCCAGCAGTTCGCTTATGTCCTACGAGCAGTACTTC. Protein: CASSSLMSYEQYF.

J is TRBJ2-5 and V is TRBV5-1, with D hard to call. This CDR3 is 16 amino acids long. Trimming removed 0 bases at V and 0 bases at J, with 12 bases between. The germline gives CDR1 SGHRS, CDR2 YFSETQ. The CDR3 nucleotides read TGCGCCAGCAGCTTGGGGGTGATCGCTTACCAAGAGACCCAGTACTTC. Its protein product is CASSLGVIAYQETQYF.

This sequence joins TRBV5-1 and TRBJ2-3, with D hard to call. The CDR3 runs 12 residues. V was pared by 7 bases and J by 6 bases, with 12 bases between. From germline, CDR1 is SGHRS and CDR2 YFSETQ. The CDR3 bases are TGCGCCAGCGCGCTAAAGCCGGATACGCAGTATTTT. This sequence encodes CASALKPDTQYF.

J is TRBJ2-5 and V is TRBV27; TRBD2 is a possible D gene (6 bases). This CDR3 is built from 14 residues. Per the germline V gene, CDR1 is MNHEY and CDR2 is SMNVEV (reference sequence). Trimming removed 5 bases from V and 4 bases from J, with 14 bases in between. The DNA for the CDR3 is TGTGCCAGCAGTCCACGACTAGTGCGAGAGACCCAGTACTTC. Its protein is CASSPRLVRETQYF.

This sequence joins TRBV7-9 and TRBJ2-1, with unresolved D. CDR1 is SEHNR, CDR2 FQNEAQ, per germline (reference sequence). V dropped 4 bases and J dropped 2 bases, with 12 bases sitting between them. The CDR3 is made up of 15 amino acids. CDR3 sequence reads: CASSSPARPYNEQFF. CDR3 nucleotides: TGTGCCAGCAGCTCACCGGCCCGGCCCTACAATGAGCAGTTCTTC.

Notes on this clone: At one end, the junction sequence differs from germline, possibly due to a read error. V gene TRBV7-7 combines with J gene TRBJ1-1; the D is unclear. Germline V CDR1 and CDR2: SSHAT, FNYEAQ (reference sequence). This CDR3 spans 13 amino acids. CDR3 coding DNA: TGTGCTAGCAGCTTAGCGTTTGGGAAAGAAGCTTTCTTT. Translated, it gives CASSLAFGKEAFF.

This sequence joins TRBV15 and TRBJ1-3, with D uncertain. Deletions cut 0 bases from V and 0 bases from J, with 6 bases between. This CDR3 has 15 amino acids. Germline V gene data show CDR1 as LNHNV and CDR2 as YYDKDF (reference sequence). The CDR3 spells CATSRDKTSGNTIYF. The DNA of the CDR3 is TGTGCCACCAGCAGAGATAAAACCTCTGGAAACACCATATATTTT.

This chain joins TRBV27 and TRBJ1-4; perhaps TRBD1 as D (6 bases). There are 18 residues in the CDR3. V lost 2 bases to trimming and J lost 0 bases, with 16 bases between them. Germline CDR1 reads MNHEY; CDR2 reads SMNVEV (reference sequence). This chain's CDR3 is CASSLALGEGATNEKLFF. CDR3 in DNA: TGTGCCAGCAGTTTAGCCCTCGGGGAGGGGGCAACTAATGAAAAACTGTTTTTT.

The chain employs TRBV4-2 and TRBJ1-6, with no clear D. Trimming pared 2 bases from V and 1 base from J, leaving 12 bases between. Germline-derived CDR1 and CDR2 are LGHNA and YNFKEQ. CDR3 length equals 17 residues. The DNA for the CDR3 is TGTGCCAGCAGCCAAAATTTAGGGATATCCTATAATTCACCCCTCCACTTT. Protein: CASSQNLGISYNSPLHF.

V is TRBV4-1 and J is TRBJ2-3, with 8 bases fitting TRBD2. The CDR3 runs 19 residues. Germline values: CDR1 MGHRA, CDR2 YSYEKL. V gave up 5 bases and J gave up 2 bases; unmatched junction bases: 18. CDR3 coding DNA: TGCGCCAGCAGCTACCGCCCCTTGGGTAGCGGGGAGCCCACAGATACGCAGTATTTT. Its translation is CASSYRPLGSGEPTDTQYF.

This CDR3 reads CASSPLRAEQYF. In DNA, the CDR3 is TGTGCCAGCAGCCCCCTCCGGGCCGAGCAGTACTTC. The gene calls are TRBV7-9 and TRBJ2-7; D gene uncertain. The germline V gene encodes CDR1 SEHNR and CDR2 FQNEAQ (reference sequence). The CDR3 consists of 12 residues. V was pared by 5 bases and J by 6 bases, with 11 bases between.

The table lists this clone with a count of one. This chain links TRBV7-9 with TRBJ1-1, with TRBD1 as a possible D gene (6 bases). Between the trimmed V and J ends, which lost 4 bases and 4 bases, there was a span of 10 bases. The CDR3 is 13 residues long. Germline V lookup: CDR1 SEHNR, CDR2 FQNEAQ (reference sequence). This CDR3 reads CASSSGVGTEAFF. The CDR3 coding sequence is TGTGCCAGCAGCTCAGGGGTGGGCACTGAAGCTTTCTTT.

The V and J genes are TRBV7-2 and TRBJ1-1; 7 bases are shared with TRBD1. Germline trimming cut 0 bases from V and 10 bases from J; bases unmatched to any gene: 5. The CDR3 is 13 residues long. Germline CDR1 is SGHTA and CDR2 is FQGNSA. The CDR3 bases are TGTGCCAGCAGCTTAGCGCTAAGGGACAGAGCTTTCTTT. This gives the protein CASSLALRDRAFF.

The chain's CDR3 is CASSLGGGGGKLFF. The CDR3 nucleotides are TGTGCCAGCAGTTTGGGAGGGGGGGGTGGAAAACTGTTTTTT. This chain joins TRBV27 and TRBJ1-4, with D possibly being TRBD1 (6 bases). V was cut by 3 bases and J by 10 bases, with 15 bases left in between. CDR1 and CDR2 (germline): MNHEY, SMNVEV (reference sequence). The CDR3 length is 14 residues.

The rearrangement uses TRBV7-9 and TRBJ2-7; TRBD1 is a possible D gene (5 bases). The CDR3 contains 13 residues. Germline V gives CDR1 SEHNR, CDR2 FQNEAQ (reference sequence). Trimming stripped 5 bases from V and 3 bases from J, with 11 bases between. CDR3 nucleotides: TGTGCCAGCAGCCCCCGACAGAGCTACGAGCAGTACTTC. Translated, it gives CASSPRQSYEQYF.

V gene TRBV6-5 combines with J gene TRBJ1-5; a weak D match, TRBD1 (6 bases). There are 14 residues in the CDR3. The germline V gene encodes CDR1 MNHEY and CDR2 SVGAGI. V shed 5 bases and J shed 6 bases, with 14 bases lying between them. The CDR3: CASSPTSGAQPQHF. The CDR3 coding sequence is TGTGCCAGCAGTCCGACGTCAGGGGCTCAGCCCCAGCATTTT.

A single count supports this clone. The rearrangement joins TRBV15 to TRBJ2-7; D not resolved. V was pared by 0 bases and J by 3 bases, with 12 bases between. There are 15 residues in the CDR3. Germline V lookup: CDR1 LNHNV, CDR2 YYDKDF (reference sequence). The CDR3 DNA reads TGTGCCACCAGCAGAGATTTAGGCAGAAACTACGAGCAGTACTTC. Protein product: CATSRDLGRNYEQYF.

The CDR3 loop reads CASSLDRGRPDNEQFF. In DNA, the CDR3 is TGTGCCAGCAGCTTGGATCGGGGGAGGCCGGACAATGAGCAGTTCTTC. The chain is built from TRBV5-4 and TRBJ2-1, with D perhaps TRBD2 (6 bases). Trimming shortened V by 0 bases and J by 5 bases, and 15 bases separated the two germline ends. Germline V gene lookup returns CDR1 SGHNT and CDR2 YYREEE (reference sequence). The CDR3 has 16 amino acids.

This clone came up once. V gene TRBV4-1 combines with J gene TRBJ2-2, with 9 bases that match TRBD2. The CDR3 is made up of 16 amino acids. Trimming at V came to 1 base and at J to 7 bases, leaving 7 bases not matched to a gene. CDR1 and CDR2 (germline): MGHRA, YSYEKL. The DNA for the CDR3 is TGCGCCAGCAGCCAAGGGCCTAGCGGGAAGGACGGGGAGCTGTTTTTT. Amino acids: CASSQGPSGKDGELFF.

This CDR3 reads CASSTRLGAGGRETQYF. The DNA for the CDR3 is TGTGCCAGCAGCACTCGGCTCGGGGCAGGGGGGAGAGAGACCCAGTACTTC. The V gene is TRBV11-2, the J gene TRBJ2-5, with a weak D call TRBD1 (7 bases). Per the germline V gene, CDR1 is SGHAT and CDR2 is FQNNGV. V was shortened by 5 bases and J by 4 bases, with 23 bases between the two germline ends. The CDR3 runs to 17 residues.

The chain employs TRBV15 and TRBJ1-5, with 8 positions matching TRBD1. The V gene end was trimmed by 6 bases and the J gene end by 11 bases; junction bases not matched to a gene: 18. This CDR3 is 16 amino acids long. Germline CDR1 and CDR2: LNHNV and YYDKDF (reference sequence). CDR3 protein: CATSSPQGAVRSAQHF. The CDR3 nucleotides read TGTGCCACCAGTTCCCCTCAGGGGGCCGTACGATCAGCCCAGCATTTT.

This chain joins TRBV5-4 and TRBJ2-7; D remains unclear. Germline V CDR1 and CDR2: SGHNT, YYREEE (reference sequence). The germline V and J ends were trimmed by 4 bases and 6 bases, with 20 bases remaining between them. CDR3 length equals 15 residues. The CDR3 DNA reads TGTGCCAGCAGCCTGCTTACCACGGGCATGGGCGAGCAGTACTTC. Amino acids: CASSLLTTGMGEQYF.